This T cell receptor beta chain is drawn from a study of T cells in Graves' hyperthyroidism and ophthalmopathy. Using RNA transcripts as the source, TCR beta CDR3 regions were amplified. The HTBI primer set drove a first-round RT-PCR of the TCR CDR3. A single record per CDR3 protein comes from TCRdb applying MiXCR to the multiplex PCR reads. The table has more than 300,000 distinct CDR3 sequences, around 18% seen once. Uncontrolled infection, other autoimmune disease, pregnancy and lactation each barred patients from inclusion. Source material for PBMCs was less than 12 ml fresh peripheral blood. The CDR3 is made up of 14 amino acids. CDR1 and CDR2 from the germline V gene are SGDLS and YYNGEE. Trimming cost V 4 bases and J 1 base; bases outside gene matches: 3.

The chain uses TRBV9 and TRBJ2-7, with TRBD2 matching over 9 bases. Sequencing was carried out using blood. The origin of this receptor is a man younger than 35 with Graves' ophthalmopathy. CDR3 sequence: CASSYTSGSYEQYF. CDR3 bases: TGTGCCAGCAGCTATACTAGCGGGTCCTACGAGCAGTACTTC.